This T cell receptor (beta chain) appears in the sequencing data of a study of cytomegalovirus exposure and HLA in healthy donors. Study observations and caveats: Sequencing likely caused a cluster of highly shared sequence variants. When presence/absence was analysed, sequencing depth was taken to be roughly uniform across donors.

Germline CDR1 reads SGHVS; CDR2 reads FNYEAQ. Unmatched junction bases numbered 8, after V lost 10 bases and J lost 7 bases. The CDR3 runs to 14 residues. Regarding this clone: The antigen is unknown.

The PCR used 60 Vbeta and 13 Jbeta primers. Original handling: Roughly 11 million shared chains were among the 65 million to 85 million unique TCR beta chains that a later analysis counted. Produced via immunoSEQ multiplex PCR; TCRdb's table is partial and in-frame only. That table gives V, J and clone size, and the DNA gave D and trimming. The table lists under 200,000 clones, 84% of them singletons. The sequence derives from a man aged 30 to 45 in good health and CMV-seronegative. The V call is TRBV7-6, the J call TRBJ2-1; 12 bases agree with TRBD2. Sequenced sample: PBMCs. CDR3 amino acids: CATAGLAGKNEQFF. In DNA, the CDR3 is TGTGCCACGGCTGGACTAGCGGGAAAGAATGAGCAGTTCTTC.